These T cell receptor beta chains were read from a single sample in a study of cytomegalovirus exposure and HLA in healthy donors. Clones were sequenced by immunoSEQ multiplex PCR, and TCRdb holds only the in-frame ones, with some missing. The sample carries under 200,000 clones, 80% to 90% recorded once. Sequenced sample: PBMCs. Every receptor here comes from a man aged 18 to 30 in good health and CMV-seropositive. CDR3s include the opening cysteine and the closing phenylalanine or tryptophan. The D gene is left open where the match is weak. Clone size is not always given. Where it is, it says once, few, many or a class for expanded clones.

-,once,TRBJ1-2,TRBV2,TGTGCCAGCAGTGAAATTCAGGGGTTCTATGGCTACACCTTC,CASSEIQGFYGYTF
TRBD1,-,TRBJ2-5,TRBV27,TGTGCCAGCAGTCCCACGGACAGGCTCGATGAGACCCAGTACTTC,CASSPTDRLDETQYF
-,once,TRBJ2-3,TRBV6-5,TGTGCCGACCGACAGGCAAAGACTAGCACAGATACGCAGTATTTT,CADRQAKTSTDTQYF
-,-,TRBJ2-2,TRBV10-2,TGCGCCAGCACCCTAGGAGGATCTAACGGGGAGCTGTTTTTT,CASTLGGSNGELFF
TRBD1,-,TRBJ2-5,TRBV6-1,TGTGCCAGCGCACAGGGGGCCCGCGAGACCCAGTACTTC,CASAQGARETQYF
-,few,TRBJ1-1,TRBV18,TGTGCCAGCTCACCTTTGACAGCCCCTGGTGTGATAGCTTTCTTT,CASSPLTAPGVIAFF
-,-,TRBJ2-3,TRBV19,TGTGCCAGTAGCCCATTCCAATCGACTAGCACAGATACGCAGTATTTT,CASSPFQSTSTDTQYF
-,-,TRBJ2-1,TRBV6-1,TGTGCCAGCAGTGTATTACAGGGAAGTTCCTACAATGAGCAGTTCTTC,CASSVLQGSSYNEQFF
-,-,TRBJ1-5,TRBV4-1,TGCGCCAGCAGCCAAGTTGCGGGGATGGTGGGAAGCAATCAGCCCCAGCATTTT,CASSQVAGMVGSNQPQHF
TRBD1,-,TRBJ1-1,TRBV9,TGTGCCAGCAGCGTAGCTCCCAACAGGGGATCGACTGAAGCTTTCTTT,CASSVAPNRGSTEAFF
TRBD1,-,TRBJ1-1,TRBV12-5,TGTGCTACCGGGACAGGCGAAAAGAACACTGAAGCTTTCTTT,CATGTGEKNTEAFF
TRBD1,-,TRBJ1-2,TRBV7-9,TGTGCCAGCAGTGGTTTAGGGGGCAACTATGGCTACACCTTC,CASSGLGGNYGYTF
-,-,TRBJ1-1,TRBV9,TGTGCCAGCGCCCACGGAGCCGGGAACACTGAAGCTTTCTTT,CASAHGAGNTEAFF
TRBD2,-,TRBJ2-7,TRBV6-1,TGTGCCAGCAGTGAGCTAGCGGGGGGCTCCTACGAGCAGTACTTC,CASSELAGGSYEQYF
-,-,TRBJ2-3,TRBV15,TGTGCCACCAGCAGAGAGCTTTCTATAACTAGCACAGATACGCAGTATTTT,CATSRELSITSTDTQYF
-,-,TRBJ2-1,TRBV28,TGTGCCAGCAGCCACCTAAGGCTAGGGGACACCGAGTTCTTC,CASSHLRLGDTEFF
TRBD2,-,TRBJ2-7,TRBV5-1,TGCGCCAGCAGCTCGCCCGGGGGGGTCGGTGACGAGCAGTACTTC,CASSSPGGVGDEQYF
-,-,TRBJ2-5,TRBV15,TGTGCCACCAGCAGAGATCTACCGGGAACTCAAGAGACCCAGTACTTC,CATSRDLPGTQETQYF
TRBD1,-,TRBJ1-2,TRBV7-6,TGTGCCAGCAGCTTAGAGGAAACAGGGGGACGTGGCTACACCTTC,CASSLEETGGRGYTF
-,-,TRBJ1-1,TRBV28,TGTGCCAGCAGATACTCCCAGGAGGCACCGAACACTGAAGCTTTCTTT,CASRYSQEAPNTEAFF
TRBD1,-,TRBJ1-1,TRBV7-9,TGTGCCAGCAGCCCCAGAACCGGACAGGTAGGCACTGAAGCTTTCTTT,CASSPRTGQVGTEAFF
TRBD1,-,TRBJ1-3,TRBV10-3,TGTGCCATCAGTGAATTTCCAGGGGGGAACTCTGGAAACACCATATATTTT,CAISEFPGGNSGNTIYF
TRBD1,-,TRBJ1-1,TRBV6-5,TGTGCCAGCAGTATAGGACAGGTTACTGAAGCTTTCTTT,CASSIGQVTEAFF
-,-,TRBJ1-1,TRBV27,TGTGCCAGCATGCGGGGGAAGGGCACTGAAGCTTTCTTT,CASMRGKGTEAFF
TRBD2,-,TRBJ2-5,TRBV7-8,TGTGCCAGCAGCTTTCCAAAGGCGGGGGGAGCGACGACCGGTGAGACCCAGTACTTC,CASSFPKAGGATTGETQYF
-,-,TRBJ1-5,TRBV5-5,TGTGCCAGCAGCCAGGACACCAATCAGCCCCAGCATTTT,CASSQDTNQPQHF
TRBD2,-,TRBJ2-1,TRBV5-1,TGCGCCAGCAGCTTGGAGACTAGCGGGGTCTCCTACAATGAGCAGTTCTTC,CASSLETSGVSYNEQFF